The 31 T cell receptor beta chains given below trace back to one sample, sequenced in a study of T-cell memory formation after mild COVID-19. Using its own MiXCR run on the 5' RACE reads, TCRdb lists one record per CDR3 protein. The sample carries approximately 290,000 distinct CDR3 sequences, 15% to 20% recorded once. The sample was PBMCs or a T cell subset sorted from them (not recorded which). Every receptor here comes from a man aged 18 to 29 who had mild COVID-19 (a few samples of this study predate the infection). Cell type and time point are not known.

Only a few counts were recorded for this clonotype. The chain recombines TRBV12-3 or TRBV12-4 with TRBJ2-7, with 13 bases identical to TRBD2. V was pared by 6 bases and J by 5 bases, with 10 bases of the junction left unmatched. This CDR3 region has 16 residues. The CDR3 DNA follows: TGTGCCAGCAGCCAAGGGGGACTAGCGGGGATTAACGAGCAGTACGTC. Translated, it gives CASSQGGLAGINEQYV.

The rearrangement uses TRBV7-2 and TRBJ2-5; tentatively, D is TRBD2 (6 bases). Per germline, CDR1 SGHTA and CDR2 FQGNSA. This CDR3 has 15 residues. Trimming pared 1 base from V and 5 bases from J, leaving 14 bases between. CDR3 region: CASSLDGTPGETQYF. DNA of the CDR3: TGTGCCAGCAGCTTAGATGGGACTCCCGGGGAGACCCAGTACTTC.

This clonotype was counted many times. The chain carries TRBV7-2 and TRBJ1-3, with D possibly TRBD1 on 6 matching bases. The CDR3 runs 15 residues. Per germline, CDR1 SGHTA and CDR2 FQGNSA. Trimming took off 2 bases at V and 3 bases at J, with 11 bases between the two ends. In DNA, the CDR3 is TGTGCCAGCAGCTTAATGGTGGACAGTGGAAACACCATATATTTT. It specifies CASSLMVDSGNTIYF. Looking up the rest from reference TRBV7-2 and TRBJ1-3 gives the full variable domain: GAGVSQSPSNKVTEKGKDVELRCDPISGHTALYWYRQSLGQGLEFLIYFQGNSAPDKSGLPSDRFSAERTGGSVSTLTIQRTQQEDSAVYLCASSLMVDSGNTIYFGEGSWLTVV.

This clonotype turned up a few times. CDR3 residues: CASSLGTSGGLGADTQYF. CDR3 in DNA: TGTGCCAGCAGCTTAGGGACTAGCGGGGGGTTAGGGGCAGATACGCAGTATTTT. The J gene is TRBJ2-3, the V gene TRBV7-3, with 15 bases that match TRBD2. Germline loops: CDR1 SGHTA, CDR2 FQGTGA. The V segment lost 2 bases and the J segment 4 bases; nucleotides outside the gene matches: 7. CDR3 length equals 18 residues.

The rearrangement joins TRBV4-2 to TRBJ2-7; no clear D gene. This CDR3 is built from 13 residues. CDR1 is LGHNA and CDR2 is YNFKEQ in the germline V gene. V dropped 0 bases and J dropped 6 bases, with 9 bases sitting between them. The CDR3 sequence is CASSQELVSEQYV. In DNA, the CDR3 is TGTGCCAGCAGCCAAGAGCTAGTATCCGAGCAGTACGTC.

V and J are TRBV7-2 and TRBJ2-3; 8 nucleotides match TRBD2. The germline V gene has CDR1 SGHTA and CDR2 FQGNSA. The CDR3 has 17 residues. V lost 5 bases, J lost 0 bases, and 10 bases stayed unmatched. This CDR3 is CASSLRPSGSSTDTQYF. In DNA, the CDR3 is TGTGCCAGCAGCCTAAGACCTAGCGGGTCTAGCACAGATACGCAGTATTTT.

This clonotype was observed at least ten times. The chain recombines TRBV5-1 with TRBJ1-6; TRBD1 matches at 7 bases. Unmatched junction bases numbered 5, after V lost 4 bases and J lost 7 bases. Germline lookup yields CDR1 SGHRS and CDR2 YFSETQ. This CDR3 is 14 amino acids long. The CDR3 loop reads CASSTGTENSPLHF. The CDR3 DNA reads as TGCGCCAGCAGCACCGGGACAGAGAATTCACCCCTCCACTTT.

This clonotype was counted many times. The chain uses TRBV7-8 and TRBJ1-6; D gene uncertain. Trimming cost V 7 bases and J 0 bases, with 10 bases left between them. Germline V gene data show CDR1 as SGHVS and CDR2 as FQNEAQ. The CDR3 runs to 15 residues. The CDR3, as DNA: TGTGCCAGCATTAGAGGGAGCTCCTATAATTCACCCCTCCACTTT. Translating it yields CASIRGSSYNSPLHF. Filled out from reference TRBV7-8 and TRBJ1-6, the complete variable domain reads GAGVSQSPRYKVAKRGQDVALRCDPISGHVSLFWYQQALGQGPEFLTYFQNEAQLDKSGLPSDRFFAERPEGSVSTLKIQRTQQEDSAVYLCASIRGSSYNSPLHFGNGTRLTVT.

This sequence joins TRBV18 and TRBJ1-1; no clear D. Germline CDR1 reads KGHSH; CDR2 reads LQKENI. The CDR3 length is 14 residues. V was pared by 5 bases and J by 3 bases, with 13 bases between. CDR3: CASSLQKADTEAFF. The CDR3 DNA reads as TGTGCCAGCTCATTACAAAAGGCAGACACTGAAGCTTTCTTT.

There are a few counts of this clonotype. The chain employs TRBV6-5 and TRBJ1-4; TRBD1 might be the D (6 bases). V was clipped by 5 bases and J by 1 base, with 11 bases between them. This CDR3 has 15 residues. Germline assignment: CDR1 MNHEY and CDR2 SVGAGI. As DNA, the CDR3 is TGTGCCAGCAGTCTGGGAGGGGGAACTAATGAAAAACTGTTTTTT. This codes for CASSLGGGTNEKLFF.

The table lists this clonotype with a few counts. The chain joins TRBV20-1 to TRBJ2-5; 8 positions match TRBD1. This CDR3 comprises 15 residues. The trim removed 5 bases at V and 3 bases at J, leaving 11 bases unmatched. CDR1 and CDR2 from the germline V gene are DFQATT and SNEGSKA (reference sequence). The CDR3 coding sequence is TGCAGTGCTCCACAGGGGGTGACGCATAAAGAGACCCAGTACTTC. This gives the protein CSAPQGVTHKETQYF.

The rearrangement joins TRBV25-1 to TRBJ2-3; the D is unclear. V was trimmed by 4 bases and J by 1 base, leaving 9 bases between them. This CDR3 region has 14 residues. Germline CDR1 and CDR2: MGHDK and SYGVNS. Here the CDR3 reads CASSADPRTDTQYF. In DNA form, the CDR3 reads TGTGCCAGCAGTGCCGACCCACGCACAGATACGCAGTATTTT. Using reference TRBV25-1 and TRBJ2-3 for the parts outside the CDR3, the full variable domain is EADIYQTPRYLVIGTGKKITLECSQTMGHDKMYWYQQDPGMELHLIHYSYGVNSTEKGDLSSESTVSRIRTEHFPLTLESARPSHTSQYLCASSADPRTDTQYFGPGTRLTVL.

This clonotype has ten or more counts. The CDR3 is CASRGTGNTEAFF. The CDR3 nucleotides read TGTGCCAGTCGAGGGACAGGGAACACTGAAGCTTTCTTT. The rearrangement joins TRBV7-9 to TRBJ1-1; 8 bases match TRBD1. The CDR3 length is 13 residues. Germline values: CDR1 SEHNR, CDR2 FQNEAQ (reference sequence). J was trimmed by 1 base and V by 9 bases; bases with no gene match: 4.

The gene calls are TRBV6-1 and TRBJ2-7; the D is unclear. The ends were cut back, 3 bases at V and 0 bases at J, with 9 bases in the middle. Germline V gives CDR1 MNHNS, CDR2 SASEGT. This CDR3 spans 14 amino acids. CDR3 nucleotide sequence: TGTGCCAGCAGTGAGACTTCCACCTCCTACGAGCAGTACGTC. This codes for CASSETSTSYEQYV.

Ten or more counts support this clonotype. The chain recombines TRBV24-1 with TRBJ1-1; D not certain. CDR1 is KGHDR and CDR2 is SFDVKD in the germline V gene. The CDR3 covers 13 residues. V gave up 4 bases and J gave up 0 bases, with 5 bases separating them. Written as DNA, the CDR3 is TGTGCCACCAGTGACTACATGAACACTGAAGCTTTCTTT. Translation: CATSDYMNTEAFF.

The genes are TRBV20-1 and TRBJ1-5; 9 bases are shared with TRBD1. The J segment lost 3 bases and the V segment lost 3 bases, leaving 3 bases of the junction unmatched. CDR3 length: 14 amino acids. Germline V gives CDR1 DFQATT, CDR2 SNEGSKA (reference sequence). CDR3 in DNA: TGCAGTGCTAGCAACAGGGGGCACAATCAGCCCCAGCATTTT. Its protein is CSASNRGHNQPQHF.

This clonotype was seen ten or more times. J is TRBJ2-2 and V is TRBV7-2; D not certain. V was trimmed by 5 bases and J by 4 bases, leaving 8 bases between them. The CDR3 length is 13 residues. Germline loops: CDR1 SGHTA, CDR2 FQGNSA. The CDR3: CASSRLLTGELFF. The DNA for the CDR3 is TGTGCCAGCAGCAGACTCCTCACCGGGGAGCTGTTTTTT.

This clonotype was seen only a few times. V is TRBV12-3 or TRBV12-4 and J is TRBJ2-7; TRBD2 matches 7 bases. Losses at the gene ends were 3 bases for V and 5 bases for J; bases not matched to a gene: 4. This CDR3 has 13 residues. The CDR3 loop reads CASSFRAGDEQYV. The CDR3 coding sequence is TGTGCCAGCAGTTTTCGGGCGGGGGACGAGCAGTACGTC.

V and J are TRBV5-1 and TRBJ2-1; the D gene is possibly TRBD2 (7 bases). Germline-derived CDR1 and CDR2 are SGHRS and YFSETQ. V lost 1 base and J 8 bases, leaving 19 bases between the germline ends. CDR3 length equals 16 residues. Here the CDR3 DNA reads TGCGCCAGCAGCTTGTTTCGGAGTCGGGGGGCCTATGAGCAGTTCTTC. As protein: CASSLFRSRGAYEQFF.

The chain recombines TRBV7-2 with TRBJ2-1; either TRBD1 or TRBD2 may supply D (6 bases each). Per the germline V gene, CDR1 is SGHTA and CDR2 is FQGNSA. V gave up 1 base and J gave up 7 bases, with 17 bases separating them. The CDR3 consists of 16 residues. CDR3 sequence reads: CASSLDRRGGGNEQFF. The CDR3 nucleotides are TGTGCCAGCAGCTTAGATCGGAGAGGAGGGGGGAATGAGCAGTTCTTC.

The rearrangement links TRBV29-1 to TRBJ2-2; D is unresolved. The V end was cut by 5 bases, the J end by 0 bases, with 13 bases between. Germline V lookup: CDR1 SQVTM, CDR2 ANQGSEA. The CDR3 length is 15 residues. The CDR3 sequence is CSVSPDLSNTGELFF. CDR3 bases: TGCAGCGTTTCCCCGGACCTTTCGAACACCGGGGAGCTGTTTTTT.

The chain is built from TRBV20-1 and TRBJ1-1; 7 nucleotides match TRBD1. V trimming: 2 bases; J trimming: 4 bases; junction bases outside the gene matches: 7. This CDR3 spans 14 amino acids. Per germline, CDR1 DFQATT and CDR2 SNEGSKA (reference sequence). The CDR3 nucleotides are TGCAGTGCTAGAATTGACAGGGCCCTCACTGAAGCTTTCTTT. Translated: CSARIDRALTEAFF.

CDR3 in DNA: TGTGCCAGCAGTTCAGGGGATGCTGAAGCTTTCTTT. It yields the protein CASSSGDAEAFF. The chain carries TRBV6-5 and TRBJ1-1; TRBD1 is a possible D gene (6 bases). The CDR3 length is 12 residues. V gave up 4 bases and J gave up 6 bases, with 9 bases separating them. Germline lookup yields CDR1 MNHEY and CDR2 SVGAGI.

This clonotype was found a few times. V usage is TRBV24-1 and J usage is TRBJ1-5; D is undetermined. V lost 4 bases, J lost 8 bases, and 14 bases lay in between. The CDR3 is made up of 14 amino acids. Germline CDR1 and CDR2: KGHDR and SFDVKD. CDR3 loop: CATSDPDVFEPQHF. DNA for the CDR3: TGTGCCACCAGTGACCCAGACGTTTTCGAGCCCCAGCATTTT.

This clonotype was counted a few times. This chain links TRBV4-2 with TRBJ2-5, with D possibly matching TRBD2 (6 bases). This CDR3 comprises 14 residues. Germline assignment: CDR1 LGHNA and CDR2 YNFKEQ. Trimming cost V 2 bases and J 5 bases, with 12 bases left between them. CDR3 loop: CASSQTSHDETQYF. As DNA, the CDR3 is TGTGCCAGCAGCCAAACTAGCCATGATGAGACCCAGTACTTC.

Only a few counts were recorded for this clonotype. CDR3 nucleotides: TGTGCCAGCGGCAGGGACAGTCATAATTCACCCCTCCACTTT. This gives the protein CASGRDSHNSPLHF. The rearrangement joins TRBV12-3 or TRBV12-4 to TRBJ1-6; 7 bases are shared with TRBD1. This CDR3 region has 14 residues. After removal of 8 bases from V and 5 bases from J, the junction contained 6 bases not matched to a gene.

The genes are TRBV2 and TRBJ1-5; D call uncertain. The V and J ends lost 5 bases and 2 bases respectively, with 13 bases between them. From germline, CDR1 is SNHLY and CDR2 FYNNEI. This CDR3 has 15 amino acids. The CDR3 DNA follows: TGTGCCAGCAGTCTACGACCCGAAGGCAATCAGCCCCAGCATTTT. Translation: CASSLRPEGNQPQHF.

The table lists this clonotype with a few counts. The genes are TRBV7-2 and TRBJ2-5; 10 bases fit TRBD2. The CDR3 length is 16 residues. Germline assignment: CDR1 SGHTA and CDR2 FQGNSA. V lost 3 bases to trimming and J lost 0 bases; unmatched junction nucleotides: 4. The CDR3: CASSFHSGRYQETQYF. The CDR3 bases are TGTGCCAGCAGCTTTCATAGCGGGAGGTACCAAGAGACCCAGTACTTC.

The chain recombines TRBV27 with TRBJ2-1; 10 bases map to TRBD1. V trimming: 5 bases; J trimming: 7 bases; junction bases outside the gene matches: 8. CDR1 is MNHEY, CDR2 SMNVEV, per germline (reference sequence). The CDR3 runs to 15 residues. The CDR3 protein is CASSRRDRGGNEQFF. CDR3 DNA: TGTGCCAGCAGTAGAAGGGACAGGGGAGGGAATGAGCAGTTCTTC.

The CDR3 loop is CASSFGQGGYEQYF. The CDR3 nucleotides are TGCGCCAGCAGCTTCGGACAGGGGGGGTACGAGCAGTACTTC. The chain recombines TRBV5-1 with TRBJ2-7, with 10 bases that match TRBD1. V lost 2 bases and J lost 4; bases outside the gene matches: 3. The germline gives CDR1 SGHRS, CDR2 YFSETQ. This CDR3 has 14 amino acids.

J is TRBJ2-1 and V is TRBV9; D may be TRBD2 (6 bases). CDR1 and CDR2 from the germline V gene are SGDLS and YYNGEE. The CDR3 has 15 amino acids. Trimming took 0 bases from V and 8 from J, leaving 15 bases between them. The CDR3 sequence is CASSVVGSGVDEQFF. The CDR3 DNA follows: TGTGCCAGCAGCGTAGTAGGGTCGGGGGTCGATGAGCAGTTCTTC.